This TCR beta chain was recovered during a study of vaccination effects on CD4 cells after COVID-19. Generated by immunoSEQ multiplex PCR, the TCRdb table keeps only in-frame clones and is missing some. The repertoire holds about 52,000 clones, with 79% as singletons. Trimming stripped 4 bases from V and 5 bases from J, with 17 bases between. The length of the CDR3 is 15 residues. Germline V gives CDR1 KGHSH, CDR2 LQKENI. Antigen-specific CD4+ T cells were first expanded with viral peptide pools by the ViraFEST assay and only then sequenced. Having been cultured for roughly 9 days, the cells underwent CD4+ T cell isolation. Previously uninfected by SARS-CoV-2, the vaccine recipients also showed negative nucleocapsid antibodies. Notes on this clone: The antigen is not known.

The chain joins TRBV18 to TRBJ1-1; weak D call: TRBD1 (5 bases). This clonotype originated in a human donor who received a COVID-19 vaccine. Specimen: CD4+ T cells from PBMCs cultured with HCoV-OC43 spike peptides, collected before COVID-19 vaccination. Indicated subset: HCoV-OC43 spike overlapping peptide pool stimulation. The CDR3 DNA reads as TGTGCCAGCTCACGGTCGTTGGGGGGTAGTACTGAAGCTTTCTTT. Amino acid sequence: CASSRSLGGSTEAFF.